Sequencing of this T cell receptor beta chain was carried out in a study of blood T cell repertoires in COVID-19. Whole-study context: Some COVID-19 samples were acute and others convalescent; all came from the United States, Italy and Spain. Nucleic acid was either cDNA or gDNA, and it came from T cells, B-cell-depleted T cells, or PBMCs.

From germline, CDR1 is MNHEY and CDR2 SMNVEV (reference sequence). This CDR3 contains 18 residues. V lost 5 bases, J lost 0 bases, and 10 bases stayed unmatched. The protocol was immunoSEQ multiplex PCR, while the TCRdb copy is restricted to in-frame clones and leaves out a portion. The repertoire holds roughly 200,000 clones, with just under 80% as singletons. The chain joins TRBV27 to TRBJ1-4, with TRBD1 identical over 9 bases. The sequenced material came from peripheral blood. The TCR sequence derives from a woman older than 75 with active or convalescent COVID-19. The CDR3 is CASSTTGTGRTTNEKLFF. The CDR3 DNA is TGTGCCAGCAGTACAACCGGGACAGGGCGTACAACTAATGAAAAACTGTTTTTT.